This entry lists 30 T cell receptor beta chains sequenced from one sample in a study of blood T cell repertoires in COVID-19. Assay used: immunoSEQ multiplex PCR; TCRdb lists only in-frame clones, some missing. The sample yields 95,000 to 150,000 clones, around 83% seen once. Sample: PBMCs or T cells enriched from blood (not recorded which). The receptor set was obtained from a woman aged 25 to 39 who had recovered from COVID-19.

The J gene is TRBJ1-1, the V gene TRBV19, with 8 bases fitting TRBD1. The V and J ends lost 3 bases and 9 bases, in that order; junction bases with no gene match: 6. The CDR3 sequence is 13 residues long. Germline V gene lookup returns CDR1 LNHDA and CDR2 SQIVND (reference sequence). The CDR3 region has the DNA TGTGCCAGTAGTATCACCGGGGACAGGAAAGCTTTCTTT. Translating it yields CASSITGDRKAFF.

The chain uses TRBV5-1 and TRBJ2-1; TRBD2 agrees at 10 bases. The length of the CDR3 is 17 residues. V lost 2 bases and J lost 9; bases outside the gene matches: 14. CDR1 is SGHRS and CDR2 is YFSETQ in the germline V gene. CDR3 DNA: TGCGCCAGCAGCTTCGGGCCCCTAGCGGGAGACCAGGGTGAGCAGTTCTTC. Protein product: CASSFGPLAGDQGEQFF.

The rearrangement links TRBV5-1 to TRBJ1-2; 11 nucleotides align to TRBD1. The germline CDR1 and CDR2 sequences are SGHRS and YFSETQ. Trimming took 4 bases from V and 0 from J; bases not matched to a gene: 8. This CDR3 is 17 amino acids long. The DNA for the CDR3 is TGCGCCAGCAGCCTAGGACAGGGGGCCTTAGCTAACTATGGCTACACCTTC. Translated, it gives CASSLGQGALANYGYTF.

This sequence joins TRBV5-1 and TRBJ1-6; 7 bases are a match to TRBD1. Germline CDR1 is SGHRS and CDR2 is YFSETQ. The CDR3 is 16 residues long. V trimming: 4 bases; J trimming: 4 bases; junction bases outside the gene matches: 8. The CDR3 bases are TGCGCCAGCAGCACTACAGGGGAGGCTTATAATTCACCCCTCCACTTT. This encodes CASSTTGEAYNSPLHF.

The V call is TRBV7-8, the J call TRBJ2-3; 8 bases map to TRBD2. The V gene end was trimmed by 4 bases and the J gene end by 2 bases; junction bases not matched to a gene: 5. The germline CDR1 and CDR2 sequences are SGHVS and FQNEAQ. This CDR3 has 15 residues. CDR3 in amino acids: CASSSGLANTDTQYF. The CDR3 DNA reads TGTGCCAGCAGCTCCGGACTAGCAAACACAGATACGCAGTATTTT.

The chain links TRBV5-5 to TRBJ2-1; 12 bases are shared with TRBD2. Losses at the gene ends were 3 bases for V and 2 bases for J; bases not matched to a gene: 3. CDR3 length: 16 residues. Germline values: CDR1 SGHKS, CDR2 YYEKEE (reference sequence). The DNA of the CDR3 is TGTGCCAGCAGCTCCAGGACTAGCGGGACCTACAATGAGCAGTTCTTC. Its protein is CASSSRTSGTYNEQFF.

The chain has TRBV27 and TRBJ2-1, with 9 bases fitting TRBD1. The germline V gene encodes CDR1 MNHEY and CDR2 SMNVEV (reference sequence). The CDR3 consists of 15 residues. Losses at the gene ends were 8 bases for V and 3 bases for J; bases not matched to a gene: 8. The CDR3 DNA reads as TGTGCCAGCGGGCCGGGACAGGGTATCTACAATGAGCAGTTCTTC. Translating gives CASGPGQGIYNEQFF.

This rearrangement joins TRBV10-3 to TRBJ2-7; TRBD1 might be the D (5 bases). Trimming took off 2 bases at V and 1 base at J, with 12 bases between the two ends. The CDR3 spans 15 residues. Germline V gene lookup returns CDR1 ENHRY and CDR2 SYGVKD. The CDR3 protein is CAISEPGRASYEQYF. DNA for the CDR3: TGTGCCATCAGTGAGCCCGGCAGGGCATCCTACGAGCAGTACTTC.

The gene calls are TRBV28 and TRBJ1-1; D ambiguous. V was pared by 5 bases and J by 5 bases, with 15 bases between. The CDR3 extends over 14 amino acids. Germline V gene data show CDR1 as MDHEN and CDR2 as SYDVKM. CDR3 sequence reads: CASSRDGEGTEAFF. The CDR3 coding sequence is TGTGCCAGCAGTCGAGACGGGGAAGGGACTGAAGCTTTCTTT. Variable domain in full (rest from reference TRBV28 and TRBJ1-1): DVKVTQSSRYLVKRTGEKVFLECVQDMDHENMFWYRQDPGLGLRLIYFSYDVKMKEKGDIPEGYSVSREKKERFSLILESASTNQTSMYLCASSRDGEGTEAFFGQGTRLTVV.

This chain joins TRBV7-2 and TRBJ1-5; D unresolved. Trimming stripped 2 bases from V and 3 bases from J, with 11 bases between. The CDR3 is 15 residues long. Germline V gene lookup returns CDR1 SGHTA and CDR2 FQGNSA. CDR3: CASSLRGQLNQPQHF. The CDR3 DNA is TGTGCCAGCAGCTTAAGAGGGCAGCTCAATCAGCCCCAGCATTTT.

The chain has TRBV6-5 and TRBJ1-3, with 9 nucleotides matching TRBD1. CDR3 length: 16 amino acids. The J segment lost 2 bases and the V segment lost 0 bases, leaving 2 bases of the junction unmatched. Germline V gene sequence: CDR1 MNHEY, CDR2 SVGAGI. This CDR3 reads CASSYSRQGAGNTIYF. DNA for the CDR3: TGTGCCAGCAGTTACTCGAGACAGGGGGCTGGAAACACCATATATTTT.

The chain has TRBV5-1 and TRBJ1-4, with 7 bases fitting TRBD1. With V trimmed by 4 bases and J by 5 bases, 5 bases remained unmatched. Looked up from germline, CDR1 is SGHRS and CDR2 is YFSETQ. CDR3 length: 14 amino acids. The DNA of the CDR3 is TGCGCCAGCAGCGAGGACAGGAGAAATGAAAAACTGTTTTTT. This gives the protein CASSEDRRNEKLFF.

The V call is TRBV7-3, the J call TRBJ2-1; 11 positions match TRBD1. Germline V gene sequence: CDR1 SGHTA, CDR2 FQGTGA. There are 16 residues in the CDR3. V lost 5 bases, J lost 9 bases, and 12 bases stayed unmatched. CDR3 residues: CASSPLPGQGAGEQFF. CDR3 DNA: TGTGCCAGCAGCCCTCTACCCGGACAGGGGGCCGGTGAGCAGTTCTTC.

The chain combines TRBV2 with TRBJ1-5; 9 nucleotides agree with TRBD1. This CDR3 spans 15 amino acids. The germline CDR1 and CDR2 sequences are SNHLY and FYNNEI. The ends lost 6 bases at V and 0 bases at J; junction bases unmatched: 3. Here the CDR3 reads CASRQGAVSNQPQHF. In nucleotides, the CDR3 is TGTGCCAGCAGACAGGGGGCAGTTAGCAATCAGCCCCAGCATTTT. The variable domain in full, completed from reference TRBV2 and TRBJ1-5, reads EPEVTQTPSHQVTQMGQEVILRCVPISNHLYFYWYRQILGQKVEFLVSFYNNEISEKSEIFDDQFSVERPDGSNFTLKIRSTKLEDSAMYFCASRQGAVSNQPQHFGDGTRLSIL.

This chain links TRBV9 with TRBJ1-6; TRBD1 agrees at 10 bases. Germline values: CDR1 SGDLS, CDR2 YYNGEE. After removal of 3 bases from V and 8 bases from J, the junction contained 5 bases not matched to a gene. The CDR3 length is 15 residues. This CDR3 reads CASSAQGQGHSPLHF. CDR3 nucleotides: TGTGCCAGCAGCGCGCAGGGACAGGGGCATTCACCCCTCCACTTT. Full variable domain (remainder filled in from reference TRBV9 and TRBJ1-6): DSGVTQTPKHLITATGQRVTLRCSPRSGDLSVYWYQQSLDQGLQFLIQYYNGEERAKGNILERFSAQQFPDLHSELNLSSLELGDSALYFCASSAQGQGHSPLHFGNGTRLTVT.

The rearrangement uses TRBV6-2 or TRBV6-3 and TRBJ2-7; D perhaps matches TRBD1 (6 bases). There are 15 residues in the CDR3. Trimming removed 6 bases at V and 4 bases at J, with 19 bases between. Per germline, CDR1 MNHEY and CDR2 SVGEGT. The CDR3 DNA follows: TGTGCCAGCAGCCAACCGGGTCTCAGGGGATACGAGCAGTACTTC. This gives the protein CASSQPGLRGYEQYF.

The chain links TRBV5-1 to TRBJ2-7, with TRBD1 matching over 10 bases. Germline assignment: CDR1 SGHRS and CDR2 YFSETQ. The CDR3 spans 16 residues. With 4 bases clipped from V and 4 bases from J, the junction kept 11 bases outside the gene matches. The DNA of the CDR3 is TGCGCCAGCAGCAGAGTAGGGACAGGGGTCGTGTACGAGCAGTACTTC. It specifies CASSRVGTGVVYEQYF.

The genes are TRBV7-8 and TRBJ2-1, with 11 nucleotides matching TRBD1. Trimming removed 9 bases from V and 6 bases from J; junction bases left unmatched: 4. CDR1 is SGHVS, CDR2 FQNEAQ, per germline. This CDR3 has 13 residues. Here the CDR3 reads CASRDRGANEQFF. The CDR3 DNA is TGTGCCAGTCGGGACAGGGGGGCCAATGAGCAGTTCTTC.

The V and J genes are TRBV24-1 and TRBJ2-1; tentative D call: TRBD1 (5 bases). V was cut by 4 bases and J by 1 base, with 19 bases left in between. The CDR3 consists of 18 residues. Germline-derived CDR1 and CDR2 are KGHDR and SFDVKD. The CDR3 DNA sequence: TGTGCCACCAGTGACCCCGACAGCCCGATACTTTCCTACAATGAGCAGTTCTTC. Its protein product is CATSDPDSPILSYNEQFF.

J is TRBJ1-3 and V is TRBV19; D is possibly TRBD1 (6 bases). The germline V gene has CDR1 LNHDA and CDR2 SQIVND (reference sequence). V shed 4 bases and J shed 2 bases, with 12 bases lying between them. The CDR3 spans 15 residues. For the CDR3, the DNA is TGTGCCAGTAGTAGAACCGGGACAACTGGAAACACCATATATTTT. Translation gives CASSRTGTTGNTIYF.

The CDR3 DNA reads TGTGCCAGCAGTTCTCTCGGACAGGGGGCCCCATTGGAGGAGCAGTACTTC. Its protein is CASSSLGQGAPLEEQYF. The chain employs TRBV28 and TRBJ2-7, with 11 bases that match TRBD1. The V gene's germline CDR1 is MDHEN and CDR2 SYDVKM. V shed 4 bases, J shed 7 bases, and the junction held 15 bases outside the gene matches. This CDR3 is built from 17 residues.

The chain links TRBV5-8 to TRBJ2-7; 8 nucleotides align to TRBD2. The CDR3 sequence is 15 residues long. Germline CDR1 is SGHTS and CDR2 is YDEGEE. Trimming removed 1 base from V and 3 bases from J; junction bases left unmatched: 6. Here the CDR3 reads CASSLTGGIDYEQYF. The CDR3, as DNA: TGTGCCAGCAGCTTGACGGGGGGGATCGACTACGAGCAGTACTTC.

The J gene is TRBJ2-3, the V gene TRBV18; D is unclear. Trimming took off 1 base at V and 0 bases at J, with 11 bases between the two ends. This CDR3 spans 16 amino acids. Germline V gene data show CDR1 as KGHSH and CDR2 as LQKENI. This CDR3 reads CASSPLPGRSTDTQYF. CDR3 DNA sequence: TGTGCCAGCTCACCACTGCCAGGAAGGAGCACAGATACGCAGTATTTT. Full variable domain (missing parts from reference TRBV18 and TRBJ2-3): NAGVMQNPRHLVRRRGQEARLRCSPMKGHSHVYWYRQLPEEGLKFMVYLQKENIIDESGMPKERFSAEFPKEGPSILRIQQVVRGDSAAYFCASSPLPGRSTDTQYFGPGTRLTVL.

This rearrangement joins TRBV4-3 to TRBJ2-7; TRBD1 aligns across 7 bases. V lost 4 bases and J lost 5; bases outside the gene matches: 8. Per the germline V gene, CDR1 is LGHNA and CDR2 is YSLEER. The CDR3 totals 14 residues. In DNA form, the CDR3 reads TGCGCCAGCAGCCCAGCGACAGGGTTCCACGAGCAGTACTTC. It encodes CASSPATGFHEQYF.

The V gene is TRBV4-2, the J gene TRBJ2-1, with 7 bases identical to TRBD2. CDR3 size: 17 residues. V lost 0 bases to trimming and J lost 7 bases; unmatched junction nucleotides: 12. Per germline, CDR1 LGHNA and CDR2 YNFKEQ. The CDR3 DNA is TGTGCCAGCAGCCAAGATCACGGGCGGGAGCGGGTGAATGAGCAGTTCTTC. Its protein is CASSQDHGRERVNEQFF.

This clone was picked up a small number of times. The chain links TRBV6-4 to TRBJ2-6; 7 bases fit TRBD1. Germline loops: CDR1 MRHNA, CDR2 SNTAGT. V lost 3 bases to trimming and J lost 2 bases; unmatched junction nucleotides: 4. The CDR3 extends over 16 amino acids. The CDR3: CASSEEGGAGANVLTF. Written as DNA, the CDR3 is TGTGCCAGCAGTGAAGAAGGGGGCGCTGGGGCCAACGTCCTGACTTTC.

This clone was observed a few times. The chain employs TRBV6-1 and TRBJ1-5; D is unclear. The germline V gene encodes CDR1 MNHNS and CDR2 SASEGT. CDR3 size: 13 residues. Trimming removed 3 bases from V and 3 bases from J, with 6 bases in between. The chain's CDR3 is CASSDALNQPQHF. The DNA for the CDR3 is TGTGCCAGCAGTGACGCGCTCAATCAGCCCCAGCATTTT.

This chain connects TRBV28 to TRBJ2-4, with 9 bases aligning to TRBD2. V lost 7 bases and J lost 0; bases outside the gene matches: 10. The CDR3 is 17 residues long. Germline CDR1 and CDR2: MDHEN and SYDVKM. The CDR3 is CASKGGLAGLAKNIQYF. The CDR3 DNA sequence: TGTGCCAGCAAGGGGGGGCTAGCGGGACTAGCCAAAAACATTCAGTACTTC.

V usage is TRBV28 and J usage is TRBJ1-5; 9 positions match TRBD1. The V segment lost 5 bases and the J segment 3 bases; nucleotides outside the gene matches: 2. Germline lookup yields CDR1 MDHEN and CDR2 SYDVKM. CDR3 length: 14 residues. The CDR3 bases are TGTGCCAGCAGTCACAGGGGGCTCAATCAGCCCCAGCATTTT. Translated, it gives CASSHRGLNQPQHF.

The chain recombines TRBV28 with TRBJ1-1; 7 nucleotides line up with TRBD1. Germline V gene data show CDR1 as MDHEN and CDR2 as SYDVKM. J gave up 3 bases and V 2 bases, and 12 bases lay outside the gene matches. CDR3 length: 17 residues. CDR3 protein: CASSLTGVRYRDTEAFF. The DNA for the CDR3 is TGTGCCAGCAGTTTAACAGGGGTACGGTATAGGGACACTGAAGCTTTCTTT.